The text below deals with one TCR beta chain. This entry belongs to a study of blood T cell repertoires in COVID-19. Study as a whole: The United States, Italy and Spain supplied acute and convalescent COVID-19 samples. In each case, the material was cDNA or gDNA derived from T cells, B-cell-depleted T cells, or PBMCs.

Per the original methods: Reference gene primer amplification gave estimated nucleated cell counts. Here immunoSEQ multiplex PCR was the method, and the copy in TCRdb shows in-frame clones only, minus some. D and trimming come from the DNA, and the V and J calls and clone size come from that table. The repertoire holds 450,000 or so clones, about nine tenths seen once, with about 1.6% in the top ten. The CDR3 sequence is 17 residues long. CDR1 is LNHDA, CDR2 SQIVND, per germline (reference sequence). Losses at the gene ends were 7 bases for V and 7 bases for J; bases not matched to a gene: 14. Followed over time, Seattle patients had been enrolled while infection was active.

The sequenced sample was peripheral blood. The clonotype originates from a woman aged 40 to 49 with COVID-19, enrolled during active disease. J is TRBJ1-5 and V is TRBV19, with TRBD1 matching 12 bases. The chain's CDR3 is CASTLRPGQGAGQPQHF. CDR3 in DNA: TGTGCCAGTACCCTTCGGCCGGGACAGGGGGCAGGGCAGCCCCAGCATTTT.